This TCR beta chain emerged from a study of vaccination effects on CD4 cells after COVID-19. Germline lookup yields CDR1 SGHVS and CDR2 FQNEAQ. V dropped 6 bases and J dropped 7 bases, with 13 bases sitting between them. CDR3 length: 14 residues. After expansion with viral peptide pools in the ViraFEST assay, antigen-specific CD4+ T cells were sequenced. Having been cultured for roughly 9 days, the cells underwent CD4+ T cell isolation. Previously uninfected by SARS-CoV-2, the vaccine recipients also showed negative nucleocapsid antibodies. Method: immunoSEQ multiplex PCR; TCRdb's copy keeps in-frame clones and lacks some. The repertoire holds roughly 63,000 clones, roughly 80% seen once, with 12% in the top ten. A word on this clone: Antigen unknown.

The source of this sequence is a human donor who received a COVID-19 vaccine. V and J are TRBV7-8 and TRBJ1-6; a weak D match, TRBD1 (5 bases). Source: CD4+ T cells from PBMCs cultured with SARS-CoV-2 spike peptides, taken before COVID-19 vaccination. The CDR3 DNA is TGTGCCAGCAGTCAGGGACCGCGGAATTCACCCCTCCACTTT. Translating gives CASSQGPRNSPLHF.